This T cell receptor (beta chain) was captured by sequencing in a study of low-dose radiotherapy and immunotherapy resistance in tumors. The trim removed 5 bases at V and 2 bases at J, leaving 11 bases unmatched. Germline V gene data show CDR1 as SGHNT and CDR2 as YENEEA. The CDR3 runs 17 residues. Covering alpha and beta chains, TRAV- and TRBV-specific primers were used for the first-strand cDNA. TCR amplification ran 15 to 25 PCR cycles using constant-region and V-primer adapter primers. TCRdb redid the calling of the reads with MiXCR, one entry per CDR3 protein. The table shows more than 70,000 distinct CDR3 sequences, with under 25% occurring only once. This clonotype was detected many times. The time point here: after trial treatment. Treatment described: LDRT plus nivolumab, ipilimumab, low-dose cyclophosphamide and aspirin (RACIN trial). Tumors of eligible patients were advanced, solid and lacking tumor-infiltrating lymphocytes.

The starting material was PBMCs, obtained after low-dose radiotherapy plus immunotherapy. The genes are TRBV11-3 and TRBJ2-7; 11 bases agree with TRBD2. The clonotype was recovered from a female donor with ovarian cancer. The CDR3 loop is CASSNRGTSGRAYEQYF. The CDR3 coding sequence is TGTGCCAGCAGCAATAGGGGAACTAGCGGGAGAGCCTACGAGCAGTACTTC.